These 4 T cell receptor beta chains originate from one sample sequenced in a study of Ad26.COV2.S vaccination and SARS-CoV-2 variants. Sequencing used immunoSEQ multiplex PCR; TCRdb keeps in-frame clones, though not all of them. The table lists 330,000 or so clones, roughly nine tenths of them singletons. Regarding treatment: about 20 received Ad26.COV2.S at low or high dose, single or two shots; several received placebo; per-sample allocation not given. On day 63 after the first injection, vaccine and placebo recipients gave samples. Source: peripheral blood, taken in a trial of Ad26.COV2.S vaccine versus placebo. The origin of the receptors is a person aged 18-60 years who received the Ad26.COV2.S COVID-19 vaccine or a placebo.

The chain couples TRBV12-3 or TRBV12-4 to TRBJ1-5; D gene unclear. The CDR3 has 11 amino acids. The germline V and J ends were trimmed by 5 bases and 6 bases, with 5 bases remaining between them. The CDR3 protein is CASSQGQPQHF. Here the CDR3 DNA reads TGTGCCAGCAGTCAAGGTCAGCCCCAGCATTTT.

This chain joins TRBV19 and TRBJ2-1; D gene unclear. The CDR3 has 16 residues. Trimming cost V 4 bases and J 8 bases, with 21 bases left between them. CDR1 is LNHDA, CDR2 SQIVND, per germline (reference sequence). The CDR3 spells CASSTLKSPYFDEQFF. The CDR3 nucleotides read TGTGCCAGTAGTACTCTCAAGTCCCCCTATTTCGATGAGCAGTTCTTC.

The chain joins TRBV28 to TRBJ1-1; D is possibly TRBD1 (6 bases). Germline V lookup: CDR1 MDHEN, CDR2 SYDVKM. Trimming took 4 bases from V and 5 from J, leaving 14 bases between them. This CDR3 has 14 amino acids. The CDR3 DNA reads as TGTGCCAGCAGTTACCTAGGGGGGAGGACTGAAGCTTTCTTT. Protein sequence: CASSYLGGRTEAFF.

The chain carries TRBV19 and TRBJ1-4, with a weak D call TRBD1 (5 bases). Looked up from germline, CDR1 is LNHDA and CDR2 is SQIVND (reference sequence). V was clipped by 5 bases and J by 5 bases, with 15 bases between them. This CDR3 has 15 amino acids. The CDR3 region has the DNA TGTGCCAGTAGTGCGATCGGGACTAAAAATGAAAAACTGTTTTTT. Encoded protein: CASSAIGTKNEKLFF.